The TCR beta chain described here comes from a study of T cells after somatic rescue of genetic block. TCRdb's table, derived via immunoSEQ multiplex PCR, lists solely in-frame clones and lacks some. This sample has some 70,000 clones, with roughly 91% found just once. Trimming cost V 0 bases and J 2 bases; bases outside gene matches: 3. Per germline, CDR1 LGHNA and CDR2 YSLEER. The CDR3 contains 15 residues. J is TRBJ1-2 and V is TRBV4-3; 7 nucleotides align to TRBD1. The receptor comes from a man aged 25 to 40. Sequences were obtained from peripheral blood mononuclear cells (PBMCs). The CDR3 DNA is TGCGCCAGCAGCCAAGATAGGGACAGAAACTATGGCTACACCTTC. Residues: CASSQDRDRNYGYTF.